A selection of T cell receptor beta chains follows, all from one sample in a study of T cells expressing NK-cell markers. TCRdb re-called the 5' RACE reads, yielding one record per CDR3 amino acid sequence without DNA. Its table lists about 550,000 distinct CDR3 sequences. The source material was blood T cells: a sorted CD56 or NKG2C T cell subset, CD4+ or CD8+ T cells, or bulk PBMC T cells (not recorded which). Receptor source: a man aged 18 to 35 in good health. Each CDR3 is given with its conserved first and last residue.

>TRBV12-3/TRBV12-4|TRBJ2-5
CASRNWDIETQYF
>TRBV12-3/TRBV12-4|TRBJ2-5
CASSKRKEETQYF
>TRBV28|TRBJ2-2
CASSRTSRDTGELFF
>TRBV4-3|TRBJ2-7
CASSQELAVIYEQYF
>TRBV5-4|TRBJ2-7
CASSSQGGGQVYEQYF
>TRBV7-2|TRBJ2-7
CASSTGLAGASKQYF
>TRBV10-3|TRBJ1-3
CAITGGFSSGNTIYF
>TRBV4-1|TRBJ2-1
CASSQTPFRGLTDNEQFF
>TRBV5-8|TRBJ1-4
CASTRGEGQTEKLFF
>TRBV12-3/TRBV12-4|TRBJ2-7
CASSSQRVGQGRYEQYF
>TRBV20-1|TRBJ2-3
CSASIARGADTQYF
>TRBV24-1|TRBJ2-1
CATSETIAGGPYNEQFF
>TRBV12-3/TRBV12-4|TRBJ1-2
CASSFSRVDGYTF
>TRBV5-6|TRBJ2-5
CASSLAWRQGVETQYF
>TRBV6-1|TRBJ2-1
CASSGYGTPIRNEQFF
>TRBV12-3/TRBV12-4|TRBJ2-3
CASRRTGTDTQYF
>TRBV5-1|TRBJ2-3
CASSGKWTSGADTQYF
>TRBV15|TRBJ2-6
CATSTRQAGANVLTF
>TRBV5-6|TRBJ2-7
CASSLPFSGRALYEQYF
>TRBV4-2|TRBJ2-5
CASSQDRQGTGAFGETQYF
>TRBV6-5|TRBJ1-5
CASSYEASQPQHF
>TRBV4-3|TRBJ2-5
CASSLKPLAGETQYF
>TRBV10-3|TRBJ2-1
CAISVAGGPSSYNEQFF
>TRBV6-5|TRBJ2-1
CASSYRKDEQFF
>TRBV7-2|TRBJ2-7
CASSQSGGHEQYF
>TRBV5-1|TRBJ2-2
CASSGGLTTNTGELFF
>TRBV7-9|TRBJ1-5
CASSSTRDSNQPQHF
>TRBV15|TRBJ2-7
CATSRVDRVSHEQYF
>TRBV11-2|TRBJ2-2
CASSLVYWDSDLEGVTGELFF
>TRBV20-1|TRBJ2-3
CSASGRLLDTQYF
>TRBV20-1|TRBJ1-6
CSAHYGVNSPLHF
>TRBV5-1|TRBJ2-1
CASQAGGSHEQFF
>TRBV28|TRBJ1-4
CASSLGQIKKLFF
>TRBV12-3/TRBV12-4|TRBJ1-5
CASSLGAGRRINQPQHF
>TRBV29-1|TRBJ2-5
CSVAGLPETQYF
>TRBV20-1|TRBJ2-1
CSARDQNRRIYNEQFF
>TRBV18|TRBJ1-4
CASSPREATNEKLFF
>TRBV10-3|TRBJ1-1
CAISENPLREGTEAFF
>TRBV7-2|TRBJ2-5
CASRTDRARRQETQYF
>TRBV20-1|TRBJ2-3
CSARSPQGEFTDTQYF
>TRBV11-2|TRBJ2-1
CASSLAGTGLDEQFF
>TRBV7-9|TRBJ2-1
CASSLVLAGADEQFF
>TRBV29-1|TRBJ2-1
CSVYQLSYNEQFF
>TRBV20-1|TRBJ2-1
CSAQVVDEQFF
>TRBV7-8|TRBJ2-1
CASSLASAGVYNEQFF
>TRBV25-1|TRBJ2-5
CASSEFIGLAGAGETQYF
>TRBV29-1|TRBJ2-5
CSVESGRGHQETQYF
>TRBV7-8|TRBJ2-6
CASSFHSIRGPSGANVLTF
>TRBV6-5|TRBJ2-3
CASSYSGWEGNTDTQYF
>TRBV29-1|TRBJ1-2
CSVGGRGDGYTF
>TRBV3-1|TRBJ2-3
CASSQSLADPTDTQYF